This is a list of T cell receptor beta chains from one sample in a study of blood T cell repertoires in COVID-19. Assay used: immunoSEQ multiplex PCR; TCRdb lists only in-frame clones, some missing. This table holds some 400,000 clones, 80% to 90% found once. The source material was peripheral blood. Source of these receptors: a woman aged 55-70 years with COVID-19, enrolled during active disease. CDR3s include the opening cysteine and the closing phenylalanine or tryptophan. Each record gives: J gene, clone size, D gene, V gene, CDR3 DNA, CDR3 protein. A D gene is named only where the DNA matches it firmly. Clone size, where shown, is once, few, many, or a class for clones that have expanded.

j_gene: TRBJ2-5; abundance: NA; d_gene: TRBD1; v_gene: TRBV5-1; CDR3nt: TGCGCCAGCACCTCGGGACAGCAAGAGACCCAGTACTTC; CDR3aa: CASTSGQQETQYF
j_gene: TRBJ1-2; abundance: NA; d_gene: NA; v_gene: TRBV7-9; CDR3nt: TGTGCCAGCAGCTTATTTGGGGGGGACTATGGCTACACCTTC; CDR3aa: CASSLFGGDYGYTF
j_gene: TRBJ2-2; abundance: NA; d_gene: NA; v_gene: TRBV3-1/TRBV3-2; CDR3nt: TGTGCCAGCAGCCAAAGGGGGTTAGGCACCGGGGAGCTGTTTTTT; CDR3aa: CASSQRGLGTGELFF
j_gene: TRBJ1-2; abundance: NA; d_gene: TRBD1; v_gene: TRBV6-2/TRBV6-3; CDR3nt: TGTGCCAGCAGCCCTGGGGCTTGGGACAGGGGGCTCCGAGACTATGGCTACACCTTC; CDR3aa: CASSPGAWDRGLRDYGYTF
j_gene: TRBJ1-5; abundance: NA; d_gene: TRBD1; v_gene: TRBV5-8; CDR3nt: TGTGCCAGCGGCACAGGGGAGAATAGCAATCAGCCCCAGCATTTT; CDR3aa: CASGTGENSNQPQHF
j_gene: TRBJ2-7; abundance: NA; d_gene: NA; v_gene: TRBV11-2; CDR3nt: TGTGCCAGCAGACCCCGGAGGGACGAGCAGTACTTC; CDR3aa: CASRPRRDEQYF
j_gene: TRBJ1-1; abundance: NA; d_gene: NA; v_gene: TRBV14; CDR3nt: TGTGCCAGCAGCCTCCTCGTCTCGAACACTGAAGCTTTCTTT; CDR3aa: CASSLLVSNTEAFF
j_gene: TRBJ1-4; abundance: NA; d_gene: TRBD1; v_gene: TRBV27; CDR3nt: TGTGCCAGCAGTCTTTATGGGACAGCTAATGAAAAACTGTTTTTT; CDR3aa: CASSLYGTANEKLFF
j_gene: TRBJ2-1; abundance: NA; d_gene: NA; v_gene: TRBV7-9; CDR3nt: TGTGCCAGCAGCCCTATCAGTGCGGGGGCCCGAGGATCCTACAATGAGCAGTTCTTC; CDR3aa: CASSPISAGARGSYNEQFF
j_gene: TRBJ1-2; abundance: once; d_gene: NA; v_gene: TRBV6-5; CDR3nt: TGTGCCAGCAGTTACGATAGAGATAACTATGGCTACACCTTC; CDR3aa: CASSYDRDNYGYTF
j_gene: TRBJ2-5; abundance: NA; d_gene: NA; v_gene: TRBV29-1; CDR3nt: TGCAGCGCCCTTGGGGCAGCTCTACAAGAGACCCAGTACTTC; CDR3aa: CSALGAALQETQYF
j_gene: TRBJ2-3; abundance: NA; d_gene: TRBD1; v_gene: TRBV19; CDR3nt: TGTGCCAGTACCCGGACAGGGGGCACAGATACGCAGTATTTT; CDR3aa: CASTRTGGTDTQYF
j_gene: TRBJ2-7; abundance: NA; d_gene: TRBD2; v_gene: TRBV4-2; CDR3nt: TGTGCCAGCAGCCAAGAAAGCAGCGGGGCCCTTACCTACGAGCAGTACTTC; CDR3aa: CASSQESSGALTYEQYF
j_gene: TRBJ2-7; abundance: NA; d_gene: NA; v_gene: TRBV3-1/TRBV3-2; CDR3nt: TGTGCCAGCAGCCCCCATCGGACCCCGGGGTGGTACGAGCAGTACTTC; CDR3aa: CASSPHRTPGWYEQYF
j_gene: TRBJ1-3; abundance: NA; d_gene: NA; v_gene: TRBV9; CDR3nt: TGTGCCAGCAGTCGGTCAGGGCCCCTCTCTGGAAACACCATATATTTT; CDR3aa: CASSRSGPLSGNTIYF
j_gene: TRBJ2-2; abundance: NA; d_gene: NA; v_gene: TRBV5-6; CDR3nt: TGTGCCAGCAGCTTTGACGGGAGGAACACCGGGGAGCTGTTTTTT; CDR3aa: CASSFDGRNTGELFF
j_gene: TRBJ1-4; abundance: NA; d_gene: NA; v_gene: TRBV6-5; CDR3nt: TGTGCCAGCAGTCCTACCGGGAGAGTTAATGAAAAACTGTTTTTT; CDR3aa: CASSPTGRVNEKLFF
j_gene: TRBJ2-3; abundance: NA; d_gene: TRBD1; v_gene: TRBV29-1; CDR3nt: TGCAGCGTTGAATGGACAGGAAGCACAGATACGCAGTATTTT; CDR3aa: CSVEWTGSTDTQYF
j_gene: TRBJ2-7; abundance: NA; d_gene: NA; v_gene: TRBV2; CDR3nt: TGTGCCAGCACGCCGCAGGGGCGGTCCTACGAGCAGTACTTC; CDR3aa: CASTPQGRSYEQYF
j_gene: TRBJ2-5; abundance: NA; d_gene: NA; v_gene: TRBV4-2; CDR3nt: TGTGCCAGCAGCCAAGTAGCCGAAGAGACCCAGTACTTC; CDR3aa: CASSQVAEETQYF
j_gene: TRBJ2-7; abundance: NA; d_gene: NA; v_gene: TRBV5-1; CDR3nt: TGCGCCAGCAGCTTCATGGGTGGGCAGGAAGAGCAGTACTTC; CDR3aa: CASSFMGGQEEQYF
j_gene: TRBJ2-7; abundance: NA; d_gene: NA; v_gene: TRBV3-1/TRBV3-2; CDR3nt: TGTGCCAGCAGCCGAGATTTGACAGGCCCCATGTATAATGAGCAGTACTTC; CDR3aa: CASSRDLTGPMYNEQYF
j_gene: TRBJ1-1; abundance: NA; d_gene: TRBD1; v_gene: TRBV2; CDR3nt: TGTGCCAGCTCACAGGACAGGGGCATCACTGAAGCTTTCTTT; CDR3aa: CASSQDRGITEAFF
j_gene: TRBJ2-2; abundance: NA; d_gene: NA; v_gene: TRBV5-1; CDR3nt: TGCGCCAGCAGCTTCTACAGACCGAACACCGGGGAGCTGTTTTTT; CDR3aa: CASSFYRPNTGELFF
j_gene: TRBJ1-4; abundance: once; d_gene: TRBD1; v_gene: TRBV7-9; CDR3nt: TGTGCCAGCAGCAGTCCTACAGGGGTCTCTAATGAAAAACTGTTTTTT; CDR3aa: CASSSPTGVSNEKLFF
j_gene: TRBJ2-3; abundance: NA; d_gene: NA; v_gene: TRBV3-1/TRBV3-2; CDR3nt: TGTGCCAGCAGCCAAGGCAAAACATCCAATACGCAGTATTTT; CDR3aa: CASSQGKTSNTQYF
j_gene: TRBJ2-7; abundance: NA; d_gene: TRBD2; v_gene: TRBV7-9; CDR3nt: TGTGCCAGCAGCTCGAGCGGGGTCCCCTACGAGCAGTACTTC; CDR3aa: CASSSSGVPYEQYF
j_gene: TRBJ1-1; abundance: NA; d_gene: NA; v_gene: TRBV7-6; CDR3nt: TGTGCCAGCAGCTTTGACGGGTCGGTGAACACTGAAGCTTTCTTT; CDR3aa: CASSFDGSVNTEAFF
j_gene: TRBJ2-7; abundance: NA; d_gene: TRBD2; v_gene: TRBV2; CDR3nt: TGTGCCAGCAGGGGGGGGTCTTACGAGCAGTACTTC; CDR3aa: CASRGGSYEQYF
j_gene: TRBJ2-7; abundance: NA; d_gene: TRBD1; v_gene: TRBV7-9; CDR3nt: TGTGCCAGCAGTCCTAGGGGACAGGGGATGTACGAGCAGTACTTC; CDR3aa: CASSPRGQGMYEQYF
j_gene: TRBJ2-5; abundance: few; d_gene: NA; v_gene: TRBV5-1; CDR3nt: TGCGCCAGCAGCGACGGGTTCGAGACCCAGTACTTC; CDR3aa: CASSDGFETQYF
j_gene: TRBJ2-2; abundance: NA; d_gene: NA; v_gene: TRBV18; CDR3nt: TGTGCCAGCTCACCACTAGCTCAGGGCACCGGGGAGCTGTTTTTT; CDR3aa: CASSPLAQGTGELFF
j_gene: TRBJ2-7; abundance: few; d_gene: TRBD1; v_gene: TRBV4-2; CDR3nt: TGTGCCAGCAGCCGAGGGACAGGGGGCGACCACGAGCAGTACTTC; CDR3aa: CASSRGTGGDHEQYF
j_gene: TRBJ2-1; abundance: NA; d_gene: TRBD2; v_gene: TRBV24-1; CDR3nt: TGTGCCACCCGGGCTAGCGGGGGACACAATGAGCAGTTCTTC; CDR3aa: CATRASGGHNEQFF
j_gene: TRBJ1-2; abundance: NA; d_gene: NA; v_gene: TRBV7-2; CDR3nt: TGTGCCAGCAGAGGGGCCGGGAGCTATGGCTACACCTTC; CDR3aa: CASRGAGSYGYTF